This T cell receptor beta chain was observed in a study of shared clonotypes between healthy human individuals. This CDR3 contains 15 residues. CDR1 SGDLS and CDR2 YYNGEE come from the germline V gene. Trimming left V 0 bases short and J 2 bases short, with 9 bases between. Clones were read by immunoSEQ multiplex PCR, and TCRdb kept only the in-frame ones, dropping some. Among 70,000 to 95,000 clones listed, about 61% were seen once. Comment on this clone: Its specificity is not known.

Points from the study as a whole: Only blood underwent sampling, and tissue repertoires likely differ.

This sequence originates from a young man in good health. This chain uses TRBV9 with TRBJ2-1; D is possibly TRBD1 (6 bases). Material: memory CD8+ T cells sorted from blood. Subset defined: CD45RO+ cells pooled with CCR7-negative TemRA cells. The CDR3 region is CASSVGSGAYNEQFF. The CDR3 DNA reads as TGTGCCAGCAGCGTAGGTTCAGGGGCCTACAATGAGCAGTTCTTC.